Presented here are 20 T cell receptor beta chains from one specimen sequenced in a study of CD4 T cells in relation to SARS-CoV-2 and coronaviruses. Profiled with immunoSEQ multiplex PCR; TCRdb holds only in-frame clones, not every one. The sample records about 59,000 clones, about nine tenths being singletons. Unexposed donor CD4+ T cells date from about 2011-2018, before the COVID-19 pandemic. Sequencing input: memory CD4+ T cells from PBMCs. These receptors all stem from a human donor in good health.

V is TRBV5-1 and J is TRBJ2-2; TRBD1 agrees at 9 bases. CDR1 is SGHRS and CDR2 is YFSETQ in the germline V gene. The V gene end was trimmed by 2 bases and the J gene end by 4 bases; junction bases not matched to a gene: 9. The CDR3 is made up of 17 amino acids. The CDR3: CASSLFAGTGTTGELFF. DNA for the CDR3: TGCGCCAGCAGCTTATTTGCCGGGACAGGGACCACCGGGGAGCTGTTTTTT.

J is TRBJ2-3 and V is TRBV28; TRBD2 matches 7 bases. The trim removed 6 bases at V and 0 bases at J, leaving 0 bases unmatched. Germline lookup yields CDR1 MDHEN and CDR2 SYDVKM. The CDR3 is 13 residues long. In nucleotides, the CDR3 is TGTGCCAGCAGCGGGGGGAGCACAGATACGCAGTATTTT. Translating it yields CASSGGSTDTQYF.

This clone was counted once. The chain uses TRBV24-1 and TRBJ2-1; D ambiguous. The ends were cut back, 9 bases at V and 5 bases at J, with 7 bases in the middle. The CDR3 runs 11 residues. The germline CDR1 and CDR2 sequences are KGHDR and SFDVKD. CDR3 protein: CATHHNNEQFF. CDR3 bases: TGTGCCACCCACCACAACAATGAGCAGTTCTTC.

The chain is built from TRBV30 and TRBJ2-2; D ambiguous. In germline, CDR1 is GTSNPN, CDR2 SVGIG (reference sequence). V was pared by 5 bases and J by 0 bases, with 13 bases between. The CDR3 covers 15 residues. CDR3 DNA: TGTGCCTGGGGTACGACTCAAACGAACACCGGGGAGCTGTTTTTT. Protein sequence: CAWGTTQTNTGELFF. Drawing the rest from reference TRBV30 and TRBJ2-2, the complete variable domain is SQTIHQWPATLVQPVGSPLSLECTVEGTSNPNLYWYRQAAGRGLQLLFYSVGIGQISSEVPQNLSASRPQDRQFILSSKKLLLSDSGFYLCAWGTTQTNTGELFFGEGSRLTVL.

This chain uses TRBV3-1 (or the pseudogene TRBV3-2) with TRBJ2-3; TRBD2 matches 9 bases. The CDR3 covers 16 residues. The V and J ends lost 4 bases and 4 bases, in that order; junction bases with no gene match: 9. CDR1 and CDR2 from the germline V gene are LGHDT and YNNKEL (reference sequence). CDR3 protein: CASSLFSGSGSDTQYF. The CDR3 DNA sequence: TGTGCCAGCAGCCTTTTTAGCGGGAGTGGATCAGATACGCAGTATTTT.

The CDR3 sequence is CASSLGGGVRRNEQFF. CDR3 bases: TGTGCCAGCAGCTTGGGTGGGGGGGTAAGGCGAAATGAGCAGTTCTTC. The chain is built from TRBV5-6 and TRBJ2-1; 7 positions match TRBD2. The trim removed 0 bases at V and 7 bases at J, leaving 10 bases unmatched. Germline CDR1 and CDR2: SGHDT and YYEEEE. CDR3 length equals 16 residues.

This chain uses TRBV28 with TRBJ1-5; perhaps TRBD1 as D (6 bases). The V gene's germline CDR1 is MDHEN and CDR2 SYDVKM. The CDR3 totals 13 residues. V lost 6 bases, J lost 9 bases, and 15 bases lay in between. CDR3 DNA sequence: TGTGCCAGCAGGGCAGGGGCGCTAATGCCCCAGCATTTT. This gives the protein CASRAGALMPQHF.

This clone was detected only once. The rearrangement joins TRBV29-1 to TRBJ2-3, with 9 bases matching TRBD2. The V gene's germline CDR1 is SQVTM and CDR2 ANQGSEA. This CDR3 is 15 amino acids long. Trimming at V came to 4 bases and at J to 2 bases, leaving 7 bases not matched to a gene. The chain's CDR3 is CSVGVGGRATDTQYF. The CDR3 DNA sequence: TGCAGCGTTGGGGTCGGCGGGAGGGCCACAGATACGCAGTATTTT.

A few counts support this clone. The J gene is TRBJ2-2, the V gene TRBV7-2, with a possible D match to TRBD1 (6 bases). This CDR3 has 16 amino acids. Looked up from germline, CDR1 is SGHTA and CDR2 is FQGNSA. The germline V and J ends were trimmed by 5 bases and 0 bases, with 13 bases remaining between them. CDR3 nucleotide sequence: TGTGCCAGCAGCCCAAGGGGGATTTCGAACACCGGGGAGCTGTTTTTT. This translates into CASSPRGISNTGELFF.

The chain joins TRBV5-1 to TRBJ1-3; TRBD1 matches at 8 bases. After removal of 1 base from V and 2 bases from J, the junction contained 2 bases not matched to a gene. This CDR3 region has 15 residues. CDR1 SGHRS and CDR2 YFSETQ come from the germline V gene. The CDR3 DNA reads as TGCGCCAGCAGCTTGATGGGACAGGCTGGAAACACCATATATTTT. Translating gives CASSLMGQAGNTIYF.

The chain couples TRBV29-1 to TRBJ2-1; TRBD2 matches 9 bases. Losses at the gene ends were 3 bases for V and 6 bases for J; bases not matched to a gene: 6. This CDR3 has 14 residues. Germline V gene data show CDR1 as SQVTM and CDR2 as ANQGSEA. In nucleotides, the CDR3 is TGCAGCGTTGATAGGAGACTAGCGGCCAATGAGCAGTTCTTC. It translates to CSVDRRLAANEQFF.

This chain connects TRBV9 to TRBJ2-4; D possibly uses TRBD1 or TRBD2 (5 bases each). Trimming removed 0 bases at V and 6 bases at J, with 10 bases between. CDR3 size: 14 residues. The germline V gene has CDR1 SGDLS and CDR2 YYNGEE. The CDR3 DNA follows: TGTGCCAGCAGCGTAGGTTTGGGGGTAAACATTCAGTACTTC. This codes for CASSVGLGVNIQYF. Filled out from reference TRBV9 and TRBJ2-4, the complete variable domain reads DSGVTQTPKHLITATGQRVTLRCSPRSGDLSVYWYQQSLDQGLQFLIQYYNGEERAKGNILERFSAQQFPDLHSELNLSSLELGDSALYFCASSVGLGVNIQYFGAGTRLSVL.

A note on this clone: The sample has other DNA sequences that encode this CDR3 too. The V call is TRBV28, the J call TRBJ1-6, with 8 bases that match TRBD1. Germline CDR1 MDHEN, CDR2 SYDVKM. After removal of 7 bases from V and 7 bases from J, the junction contained 9 bases not matched to a gene. This CDR3 is built from 15 residues. CDR3 in amino acids: CASIEWTGKNSPLHF. CDR3 bases: TGTGCCAGCATAGAATGGACAGGGAAGAATTCACCCCTCCACTTT.

This chain joins TRBV28 and TRBJ2-7; 14 bases agree with TRBD2. CDR1 and CDR2 (germline): MDHEN, SYDVKM. The CDR3 sequence is 15 residues long. The trim removed 6 bases at V and 7 bases at J, leaving 8 bases unmatched. This CDR3 reads CASRSPGLAGEEQYF. The CDR3, as DNA: TGTGCCAGCAGGTCCCCGGGACTAGCGGGAGAAGAGCAGTACTTC.

The chain couples TRBV6-5 to TRBJ1-2, with TRBD1 matching over 7 bases. The CDR3 is made up of 12 amino acids. Germline CDR1 reads MNHEY; CDR2 reads SVGAGI. V dropped 5 bases and J dropped 8; count of bases not matched to a gene: 5. DNA of the CDR3: TGTGCCAGCAGTAGACAGGGCTGGGGCTACACCTTC. Translating gives CASSRQGWGYTF.

The chain uses TRBV11-2 and TRBJ2-7; no definite D call. This CDR3 comprises 12 residues. The V gene's germline CDR1 is SGHAT and CDR2 FQNNGV. Trimming shortened V by 0 bases and J by 0 bases, and 0 bases separated the two germline ends. CDR3 amino acids: CASSLDSYEQYF. The CDR3 DNA follows: TGTGCCAGCAGCTTAGACTCCTACGAGCAGTACTTC.

V gene TRBV30 combines with J gene TRBJ2-1; no firm D call. V gave up 3 bases and J gave up 15 bases, with 21 bases separating them. Looked up from germline, CDR1 is GTSNPN and CDR2 is SVGIG (reference sequence). The CDR3 length is 13 residues. CDR3 loop: CAWRPSRTGRLFF. In DNA form, the CDR3 reads TGTGCCTGGAGGCCAAGCAGGACGGGTCGCTTGTTCTTC.

CDR3 bases: TGTGCCAGTACCTCCCGCCGGGACAGGGGGCGTGAAAATGAGCAGTTCTTC. This sequence encodes CASTSRRDRGRENEQFF. The chain has TRBV19 and TRBJ2-1; the match to TRBD1 covers 12 bases. V was clipped by 7 bases and J by 7 bases; unmatched bases: 14. The CDR3 is 17 residues long. Germline-derived CDR1 and CDR2 are LNHDA and SQIVND (reference sequence).

This rearrangement joins TRBV30 to TRBJ2-7, with 7 bases that match TRBD1. V shed 1 base, J shed 2 bases, and the junction held 5 bases outside the gene matches. The CDR3 is 14 amino acids. Germline V gene sequence: CDR1 GTSNPN, CDR2 SVGIG (reference sequence). The CDR3 here is CAWSGGGLPYEQYF. In DNA form, the CDR3 reads TGTGCCTGGAGTGGAGGGGGCCTACCCTACGAGCAGTACTTC.

CDR3 sequence (DNA): TGCAGCGTTGATAGCAGGGGCGCTGAAGCTTTCTTT. Residues: CSVDSRGAEAFF. J is TRBJ1-1 and V is TRBV29-1; weak D call: TRBD1 (6 bases). CDR1 and CDR2 from the germline V gene are SQVTM and ANQGSEA. This CDR3 is built from 12 residues. V lost 3 bases, J lost 6 bases, and 11 bases lay in between.